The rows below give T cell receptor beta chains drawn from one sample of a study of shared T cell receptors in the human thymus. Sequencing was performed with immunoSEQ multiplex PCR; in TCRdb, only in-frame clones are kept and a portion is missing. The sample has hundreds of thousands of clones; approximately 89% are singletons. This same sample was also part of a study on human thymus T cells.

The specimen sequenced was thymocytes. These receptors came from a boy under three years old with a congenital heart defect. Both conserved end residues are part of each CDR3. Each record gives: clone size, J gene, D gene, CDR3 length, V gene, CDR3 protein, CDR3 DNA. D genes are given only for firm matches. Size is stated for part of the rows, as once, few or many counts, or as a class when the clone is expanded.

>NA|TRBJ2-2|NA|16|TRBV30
CAWTSLGDSYTGELFF
TGTGCCTGGACCTCCCTAGGAGACAGTTACACCGGGGAGCTGTTTTTT
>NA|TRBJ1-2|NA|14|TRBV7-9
CASSHKHDSYGYTF
TGTGCCAGCAGCCACAAACATGACAGCTATGGCTACACCTTC
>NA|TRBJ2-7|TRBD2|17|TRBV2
CASSWFSGKAVTYEQYF
TGTGCCAGCAGTTGGTTTAGCGGGAAGGCGGTGACCTACGAGCAGTACTTC
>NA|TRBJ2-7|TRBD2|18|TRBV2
CASSVFGLAGAPGYEQYF
TGTGCCAGCAGTGTTTTCGGACTAGCGGGGGCCCCGGGCTACGAGCAGTACTTC
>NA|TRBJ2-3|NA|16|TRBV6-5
CASSCLEGGRTDTQYF
TGTGCCAGCAGTTGTCTGGAAGGGGGTCGGACAGATACGCAGTATTTT
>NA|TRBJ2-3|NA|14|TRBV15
CATSRALSTDTQYF
TGTGCCACCAGCAGAGCGCTAAGCACAGATACGCAGTATTTT
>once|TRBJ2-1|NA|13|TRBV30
CAWSVVSIGEQFF
TGTGCCTGGAGTGTAGTAAGCATCGGTGAGCAGTTCTTC
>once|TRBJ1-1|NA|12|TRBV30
CAWSTRSPRAFF
TGTGCCTGGAGTACCCGGAGTCCTAGAGCTTTCTTT
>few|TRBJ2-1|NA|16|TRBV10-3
CAISSQGTAHYNEQFF
TGTGCCATCAGTTCGCAGGGGACCGCGCATTACAATGAGCAGTTCTTC
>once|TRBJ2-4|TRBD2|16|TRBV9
CASSSGGGPAKNIQYF
TGTGCCAGCAGCTCCGGGGGGGGTCCAGCCAAAAACATTCAGTACTTC
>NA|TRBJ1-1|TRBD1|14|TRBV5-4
CASSPGQGDTEAFF
TGTGCCAGCAGCCCGGGACAGGGGGACACTGAAGCTTTCTTT
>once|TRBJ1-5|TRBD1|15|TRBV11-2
CASRLGQGADQPQHF
TGTGCCAGCAGATTGGGACAGGGGGCGGATCAGCCCCAGCATTTT
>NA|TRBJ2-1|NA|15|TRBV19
CASSIFDFRGNEQFF
TGTGCCAGTAGTATTTTTGATTTCCGGGGGAATGAGCAGTTCTTC
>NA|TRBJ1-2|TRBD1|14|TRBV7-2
CASSLPDRDYGYTF
TGTGCCAGCAGCTTACCCGACAGGGACTATGGCTACACCTTC
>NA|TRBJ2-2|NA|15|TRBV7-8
CASNSGPSVDGELFF
TGTGCCAGCAACTCTGGTCCTAGCGTTGACGGGGAGCTGTTTTTT
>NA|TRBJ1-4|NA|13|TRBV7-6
CASTWAMGEKLFF
TGTGCCAGCACTTGGGCCATGGGTGAAAAACTGTTTTTT
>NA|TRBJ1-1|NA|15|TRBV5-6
CASSLDSLGNTEAFF
TGTGCCAGCAGCTTGGACAGCCTGGGGAACACTGAAGCTTTCTTT
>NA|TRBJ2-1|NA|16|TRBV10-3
CAISEGHQPSYNEQFF
TGTGCCATCAGTGAAGGACACCAGCCCTCCTACAATGAGCAGTTCTTC
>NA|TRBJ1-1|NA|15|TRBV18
CASSLGDTENTEAFF
TGTGCCAGCTCACTCGGGGACACGGAGAACACTGAAGCTTTCTTT
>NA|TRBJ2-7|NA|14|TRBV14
CASSQEGRGREQYF
TGTGCCAGCAGCCAAGAGGGCAGGGGTAGGGAGCAGTACTTC
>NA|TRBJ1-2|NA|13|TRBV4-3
CASSQERGYGYTF
TGCGCCAGCAGCCAAGAGCGGGGGTATGGCTACACCTTC
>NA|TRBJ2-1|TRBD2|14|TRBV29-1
CSVVDLAGSNEQFF
TGCAGCGTTGTAGATCTAGCGGGATCCAATGAGCAGTTCTTC
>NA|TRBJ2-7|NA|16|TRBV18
CASSPRVREAVDEQYF
TGTGCCAGCTCACCACGGGTTCGTGAGGCTGTAGACGAGCAGTACTTC
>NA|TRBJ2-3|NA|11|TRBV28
CARPRTDTQYF
TGTGCCCGCCCACGGACAGATACGCAGTATTTT
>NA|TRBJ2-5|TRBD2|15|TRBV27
CASSQSTSLQETQYF
TGTGCCAGCAGCCAATCGACTAGCCTTCAAGAGACCCAGTACTTC
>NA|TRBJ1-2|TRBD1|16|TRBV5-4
CASRAFRSGGVYGYTF
TGTGCCAGCAGAGCTTTCCGTTCAGGGGGCGTCTATGGCTACACCTTC
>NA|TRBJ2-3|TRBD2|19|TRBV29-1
CSVEDLLLAGLDGTDTQYF
TGCAGCGTTGAAGATCTTCTCCTAGCGGGCCTGGATGGGACAGATACGCAGTATTTT
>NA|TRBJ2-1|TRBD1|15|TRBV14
CASSPRRDRVREQFF
TGTGCCAGCAGCCCCCGGCGGGACAGGGTGAGGGAGCAGTTCTTC
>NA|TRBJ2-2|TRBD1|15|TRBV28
CASSPPDRVSGELFF
TGTGCCAGCAGTCCCCCGGACAGGGTCAGCGGGGAGCTGTTTTTT
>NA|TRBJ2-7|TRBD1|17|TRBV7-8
CASSGPPGTGGAGGQYF
TGTGCCAGCAGCGGACCGCCAGGGACAGGGGGCGCGGGAGGGCAGTACTTC
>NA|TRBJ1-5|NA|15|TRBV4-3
CASSQDGWPRQPQHF
TGCGCCAGCAGCCAAGACGGCTGGCCGAGGCAGCCCCAGCATTTT
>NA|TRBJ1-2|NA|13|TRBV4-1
CASSRIAPGGYTF
TGCGCCAGCAGCCGAATAGCCCCGGGGGGCTACACCTTC
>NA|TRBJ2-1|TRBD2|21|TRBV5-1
CASSLASSGSGFLGQVNEQFF
TGCGCCAGCAGCTTGGCCTCGAGCGGGAGTGGTTTTTTGGGGCAGGTGAATGAGCAGTTCTTC
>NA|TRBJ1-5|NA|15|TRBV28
CASSRQGYSNQPQHF
TGTGCCAGCAGTCGGCAGGGTTATAGCAATCAGCCCCAGCATTTT
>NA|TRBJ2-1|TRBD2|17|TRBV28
CASSPITGTSDLYEQFF
TGTGCCAGCAGTCCCATTACCGGGACTAGCGACCTCTATGAGCAGTTCTTC
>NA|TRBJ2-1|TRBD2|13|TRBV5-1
CASSLASGRPLIF
TGCGCCAGCAGCTTGGCTAGCGGGAGGCCGTTGATCTTC
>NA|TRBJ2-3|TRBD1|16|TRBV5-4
CASSVTGGWSTDTQYF
TGTGCCAGCAGCGTGACAGGGGGATGGAGCACAGATACGCAGTATTTT
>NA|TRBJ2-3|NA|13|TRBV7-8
CASSLLSTDTQYF
TGTGCCAGCAGCTTATTGTCGACAGATACGCAGTATTTT
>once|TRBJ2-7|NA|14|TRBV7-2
CASSLDSGGGWAYF
TGTGCCAGCAGCCTGGACAGTGGGGGCGGGTGGGCGTACTTC
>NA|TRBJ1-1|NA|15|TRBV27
CASSYTQGLNTEAFF
TGTGCCAGCAGCTATACGCAGGGCCTGAACACTGAAGCTTTCTTT
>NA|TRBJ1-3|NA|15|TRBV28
CASSLLQGWGNTIYF
TGTGCCAGCAGTTTATTGCAGGGGTGGGGAAACACCATATATTTT
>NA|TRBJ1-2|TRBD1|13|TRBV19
CASSIRDRGGYTF
TGTGCCAGTAGCATAAGAGACAGGGGAGGCTACACCTTC
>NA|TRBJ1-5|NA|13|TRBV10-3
CAIGEEYNQPQHF
TGTGCCATCGGGGAGGAGTACAATCAGCCCCAGCATTTT
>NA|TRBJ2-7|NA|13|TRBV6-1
CASRPRDRYEQYF
TGTGCCAGCAGACCCCGGGATCGGTACGAGCAGTACTTC
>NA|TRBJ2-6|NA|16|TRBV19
CATKRTPFSGANVLTF
TGTGCCACTAAGCGAACCCCCTTTTCTGGGGCCAACGTCCTGACTTTC
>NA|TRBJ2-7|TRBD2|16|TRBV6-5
CASSSPFGLAAYEQYF
TGTGCCAGCAGTTCTCCGTTTGGACTAGCGGCCTACGAGCAGTACTTC
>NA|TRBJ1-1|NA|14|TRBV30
CAWRPETGNTEAFF
TGTGCCTGGAGGCCAGAAACAGGGAACACTGAAGCTTTCTTT
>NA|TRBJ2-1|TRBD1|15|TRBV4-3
CASSQPGQGRNEQFF
TGCGCCAGCAGCCAGCCAGGACAGGGACGTAATGAGCAGTTCTTC
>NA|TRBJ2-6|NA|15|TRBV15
CATSSSGGGANVLTF
TGTGCCACCAGCAGCTCAGGCGGGGGGGCCAACGTCCTGACTTTC